These T cell receptor beta chains were read from a single sample in a study of beta chain features in type 1 diabetes. Some clones are missing from TCRdb's copy, which holds only in-frame ones; the method was immunoSEQ multiplex PCR. The sample lists under 950,000 clones; roughly a sixth were seen once. The sample was naive CD4+ T cells from blood. The receptors come from a woman aged 18-35 years in good health. CDR3s include the opening cysteine and the closing phenylalanine or tryptophan. The D gene is left open where the match is weak. Not all rows give a size; the values are once, few, many and, for expanded clones, a class.

d_gene	j_gene	abundance	v_gene	CDR3aa	CDR3nt
NA	TRBJ2-7	NA	TRBV5-1	CASSLVGGISYEQYF	TGCGCCAGCAGCTTGGTCGGCGGGATCTCCTACGAGCAGTACTTC
NA	TRBJ1-2	few	TRBV21-1	CASSSRSGLSYGYTF	TGTGCCAGCAGCTCCCGATCGGGACTCTCGTATGGCTACACCTTC
TRBD2	TRBJ2-1	NA	TRBV15	CATSRDRLANEQLF	TGTGCCACCAGCAGAGATCGACTAGCCAATGAGCAGCTCTTC
NA	TRBJ1-5	NA	TRBV7-9	CASSLAPGQPQHF	TGTGCCAGCAGCTTAGCTCCTGGTCAGCCCCAGCATTTT
NA	TRBJ2-3	NA	TRBV2	CASSDGDTQYF	TGTGCCAGCAGTGACGGAGATACGCAGTATTTT
TRBD1	TRBJ1-2	NA	TRBV5-1	CASSLDDRGLNYGYTF	TGCGCCAGCAGCTTGGATGACAGGGGGTTGAACTATGGCTACACCTTC
NA	TRBJ1-3	NA	TRBV28	CASSFYLGRNSGNTIYF	TGTGCCAGCAGTTTTTATCTAGGGCGAAACTCTGGAAACACCATATATTTT
TRBD1	TRBJ2-1	few	TRBV4-1	CASSPAWTGKRRANSYNEQFF	TGCGCCAGCAGCCCCGCGTGGACAGGGAAGAGGAGGGCGAATTCCTACAATGAGCAGTTCTTC
TRBD2	TRBJ2-3	NA	TRBV5-1	CASRFIGTSGLPSTDTQYF	TGCGCCAGCAGATTCATCGGGACTAGCGGGTTACCTAGCACAGATACGCAGTATTTT
NA	TRBJ2-5	NA	TRBV7-2	CASSLDKGQGTQYF	TGTGCCAGCAGCTTAGACAAGGGCCAAGGGACCCAGTACTTC
NA	TRBJ2-3	NA	TRBV7-2	CATLRSPSDTQYF	TGTGCCACTCTTAGGAGTCCCTCGGATACGCAGTATTTT
NA	TRBJ2-1	NA	TRBV2	CASKHPLGAFNNEQFF	TGTGCCAGCAAGCACCCTCTAGGGGCTTTCAACAATGAGCAGTTCTTC
NA	TRBJ2-5	few	TRBV29-1	CSVEGASRFQETQYF	TGCAGCGTTGAGGGGGCCTCAAGATTTCAAGAGACCCAGTACTTC
TRBD2	TRBJ2-1	NA	TRBV28	CASCSSGIPIVKQFF	TGTGCCAGCTGTTCTAGCGGGATTCCAATCGTCAAGCAGTTCTTC
NA	TRBJ2-5	few	TRBV28	CASSLLGGPQETQYF	TGTGCCAGCAGTTTACTGGGGGGACCTCAAGAGACCCAGTACTTC
NA	TRBJ2-4	few	TRBV5-1	CASSLSLVSNIQYF	TGCGCCAGCAGCTTGTCTCTGGTCTCAAACATTCAGTACTTC
NA	TRBJ2-7	few	TRBV25-1	CASSILATEQYF	TGTGCCAGCAGTATTCTAGCGACCGAGCAGTACTTC
TRBD1	TRBJ1-5	NA	TRBV6-5	CASSLGQDNQPQHF	TGTGCCAGCAGTTTGGGACAGGACAATCAGCCCCAGCATTTT
NA	TRBJ1-4	few	TRBV2	CASKGYRRGSEKLFF	TGTGCCAGCAAGGGCTACAGAAGAGGTTCGGAAAAACTGTTTTTT
NA	TRBJ2-5	few	TRBV7-2	CASSSQLVLNRETQYF	TGTGCCAGCAGCTCCCAGCTTGTGTTAAATCGGGAGACCCAGTACTTC
NA	TRBJ2-5	few	TRBV5-1	CASSFGVQETQYF	TGCGCCAGCAGTTTCGGGGTACAAGAGACCCAGTACTTC
NA	TRBJ1-1	NA	TRBV15	CATSRDVGAPEAFF	TGTGCCACCAGCAGAGATGTGGGGGCTCCTGAAGCTTTCTTT
NA	TRBJ1-2	few	TRBV20-1	CSGTDYGYTF	TGCAGTGGGACAGACTATGGCTACACCTTC
NA	TRBJ1-2	few	TRBV5-6	CASRGLIPSWHGYTF	TGTGCCAGCAGGGGATTAATACCGTCCTGGCATGGCTACACCTTC
TRBD2	TRBJ2-1	once	TRBV7-2	CASSFGSGSLRNEQFF	TGTGCCAGCAGCTTTGGTAGCGGGAGCCTACGGAATGAGCAGTTCTTC
NA	TRBJ2-3	NA	TRBV4-3	CASSYRDTRADTQYF	TGCGCCAGCTCTTATCGGGACACGAGGGCAGATACGCAGTATTTT
TRBD2	TRBJ2-5	few	TRBV7-2	CASSPRLGLAGETQYF	TGTGCCAGCAGCCCTCGTCTGGGACTAGCGGGAGAGACCCAGTACTTC
NA	TRBJ1-5	NA	TRBV28	CASGLGNQPQHF	TGTGCCAGCGGCTTGGGAAATCAGCCCCAGCATTTT
NA	TRBJ1-4	few	TRBV5-6	CASSLKPATNEKLFF	TGTGCCAGCAGCTTGAAACCGGCAACTAATGAAAAACTGTTTTTT
NA	TRBJ2-2	few	TRBV15	CATSRAPSRITGELFF	TGTGCCACCAGCAGAGCTCCCAGCCGAATTACCGGGGAGCTGTTTTTT
NA	TRBJ1-2	NA	TRBV7-9	CASSWTANYGYTF	TGTGCCAGCAGTTGGACAGCTAACTATGGCTACACCTTC
NA	TRBJ1-1	few	TRBV6-6	CASSSTMAFF	TGTGCCAGCAGTTCCACGATGGCTTTCTTT
NA	TRBJ1-1	NA	TRBV4-3	CASSQKQGTAFF	TGCGCCAGCAGCCAGAAGCAGGGTACAGCTTTCTTT
NA	TRBJ2-1	NA	TRBV5-6	CASSLSRNEQFF	TGTGCCAGCAGCTTGAGTAGGAATGAGCAGTTCTTC
NA	TRBJ1-2	few	TRBV5-4	CASSMGLTANYGYTF	TGTGCCAGCAGCATGGGACTTACAGCTAACTATGGCTACACCTTC
NA	TRBJ2-7	few	TRBV7-9	CASSFGIKDYEQYF	TGTGCCAGCAGCTTTGGGATCAAGGACTACGAGCAGTACTTC
NA	TRBJ2-5	few	TRBV4-2	CASSQDSQETQYF	TGTGCCAGCAGCCAGGACAGTCAAGAGACCCAGTACTTC
TRBD2	TRBJ2-1	NA	TRBV19	CASRLAGHNEQFF	TGTGCCAGCAGACTAGCGGGGCACAATGAGCAGTTCTTC
NA	TRBJ1-1	few	TRBV6-6	CASSYSAVEAFF	TGTGCCAGCAGTTACTCGGCAGTTGAAGCTTTCTTT
TRBD1	TRBJ2-2	few	TRBV2	CASTRLTGGTGELFF	TGTGCCAGCACCAGATTGACAGGGGGCACCGGGGAGCTGTTTTTT
TRBD1	TRBJ2-1	NA	TRBV28	CASNAWFGQGGSYNEQFF	TGTGCCAGCAACGCATGGTTCGGACAGGGGGGGTCCTACAATGAGCAGTTCTTC
NA	TRBJ2-5	NA	TRBV7-9	CASSLGRSDKETQYF	TGTGCCAGCAGCTTAGGCAGGTCGGACAAGGAGACCCAGTACTTC
NA	TRBJ1-2	few	TRBV5-4	CASSLGWESYTF	TGTGCCAGCAGCTTGGGTTGGGAGTCCTACACCTTC
TRBD2	TRBJ2-1	few	TRBV7-2	CASSFGTTGAEQFF	TGTGCCAGCAGTTTTGGGACTACTGGGGCCGAGCAGTTCTTC
TRBD1	TRBJ1-1	NA	TRBV4-2	CASSLDRVATEAFF	TGTGCCAGCAGCCTTGACAGGGTGGCCACTGAAGCTTTCTTT
NA	TRBJ2-7	few	TRBV29-1	CSVVGQSSYEQYF	TGCAGCGTTGTTGGACAAAGCTCCTACGAGCAGTACTTC
TRBD2	TRBJ2-1	few	TRBV5-1	CASSLFQRESNEQFF	TGCGCCAGCAGCTTGTTCCAGCGGGAGTCGAATGAGCAGTTCTTC
NA	TRBJ1-3	few	TRBV13	CASSREQVTKGNTIYF	TGTGCCAGCAGTCGAGAACAGGTGACGAAAGGAAACACCATATATTTT
NA	TRBJ1-5	few	TRBV18	CASSPMRGPNQPQHF	TGTGCCAGCTCACCAATGAGGGGCCCTAATCAGCCCCAGCATTTT
NA	TRBJ2-1	NA	TRBV27	CASRPTRSQGQFF	TGTGCCAGCAGACCGACCCGCTCCCAGGGGCAGTTCTTC
NA	TRBJ2-2	few	TRBV5-4	CASSLVLRENTGELFF	TGTGCCAGCAGCTTGGTCTTGCGGGAGAACACCGGGGAGCTGTTTTTT
NA	TRBJ2-7	NA	TRBV28	CASTTLGSSYEQYF	TGTGCCAGCACCACCCTTGGGAGCTCCTACGAGCAGTACTTC
NA	TRBJ2-7	few	TRBV5-6	CASSLNPGSNYEQYF	TGTGCCAGCAGCTTGAATCCGGGATCGAACTACGAGCAGTACTTC
NA	TRBJ2-7	NA	TRBV10-3	CAISESWGTERYF	TGTGCCATCAGTGAGTCCTGGGGTACCGAGCGGTACTTC
TRBD1	TRBJ2-5	few	TRBV2	CASSGDSQETQYF	TGTGCCAGCAGTGGGGACAGCCAAGAGACCCAGTACTTC